The T cell receptor (beta chain) described here comes from a study of CD8 T cells in ankylosing spondylitis. This CDR3 region has 14 residues. V was clipped by 2 bases and J by 4 bases, with 11 bases between them. In germline, CDR1 is SGHTA, CDR2 FQGNSA. TCRdb reprocessed the 5' RACE reads with MiXCR, giving one entry per CDR3 protein. The table includes 250,000 to 300,000 distinct CDR3 sequences, about 20% detected once. This clonotype appeared once. This TCR came from a male donor with ankylosing spondylitis or in good health (not recorded which). Material for sequencing was blood, either unsorted or a sorted T cell fraction (not recorded which). The rearrangement links TRBV7-2 to TRBJ1-2; no clear D gene. The CDR3 bases are TGTGCCAGCAGCTTACAAGGAATCCCCTATGGCTACACCTTC. The encoded protein is CASSLQGIPYGYTF.